This TCR beta chain was identified in a study of shared clonotypes between healthy human individuals. Background on the study: A couple of women and a few men aged 18 to 49 made up the donors. Study conclusions and caveats: Clonotypes that were shared across a few donors made up approximately 5.1% of naive CD4 clonotypes.

CDR3 size: 17 residues. CDR1 is SGHRS and CDR2 is YFSETQ in the germline V gene. The J segment lost 0 bases and the V segment lost 4 bases, leaving 9 bases of the junction unmatched. With respect to this clone: Its antigen is still unknown.

Every contributor of samples was a Caucasian grown-up residing in Nashville, Tennessee. For every subset, genomic DNA was evenly distributed across several immunoSEQ plates. Produced via immunoSEQ multiplex PCR; TCRdb's table is partial and in-frame only. Of about 710,000 clones listed, around 70% were seen once; the top ten hold 1.8%. The chain joins TRBV5-1 to TRBJ2-7; 11 bases fit TRBD2. Specimen: memory CD4+ T cells sorted from blood. Regarding subset: CD45RA-negative fraction. The receptor was derived from a young woman in good health. The CDR3 reads CASSDGTSGARSYEQYF. CDR3 nucleotide sequence: TGCGCCAGCAGCGACGGGACTAGCGGAGCTCGCTCCTACGAGCAGTACTTC.